Shown below are 9 T cell receptor beta chains from a single sample sequenced in a study of T cell responses to AZD1222 COVID-19 vaccine. Clones were sequenced by immunoSEQ multiplex PCR, and TCRdb holds only the in-frame ones, with some missing. The sample lists more than 110,000 clones; roughly 92% were seen once. Sequencing used peripheral blood, obtained on day 0 of AZD1222 vaccination. These TCRs come from an adult in good health.

The chain joins TRBV29-1 to TRBJ2-3; D remains ambiguous. The CDR3 is made up of 16 amino acids. CDR1 is SQVTM and CDR2 is ANQGSEA in the germline V gene. V was cut by 4 bases and J by 4 bases, with 21 bases left in between. The CDR3 nucleotides read TGCAGCGTTGGGACCGTTCCCCTTCCCGGCGCAGATACGCAGTATTTT. Translating gives CSVGTVPLPGADTQYF.

This chain links TRBV7-9 with TRBJ2-1; D gene ambiguous. V dropped 5 bases and J dropped 4 bases, with 9 bases sitting between them. This CDR3 contains 13 residues. Germline V gene data show CDR1 as SEHNR and CDR2 as FQNEAQ (reference sequence). The DNA for the CDR3 is TGTGCCAGCAGCCCCCCAGCTTACAATGAGCAGTTCTTC. Translating it yields CASSPPAYNEQFF.

The chain joins TRBV29-1 to TRBJ1-3, with 7 nucleotides matching TRBD1. Germline loops: CDR1 SQVTM, CDR2 ANQGSEA. The CDR3 spans 14 residues. V dropped 4 bases and J dropped 4; count of bases not matched to a gene: 7. The CDR3 region has the DNA TGCAGCGTTGGGGAGGGGGCATGGGGAAACACCATATATTTT. It encodes CSVGEGAWGNTIYF.

DNA for the CDR3: TGTGCCAGCAGCCCCCATTACAATGAGCAGTTCTTC. This gives the protein CASSPHYNEQFF. The chain links TRBV7-2 to TRBJ2-1; D call uncertain. Trimming left V 5 bases short and J 4 bases short, with 6 bases between. The length of the CDR3 is 12 residues. Germline V gives CDR1 SGHTA, CDR2 FQGNSA.

This rearrangement joins TRBV5-5 to TRBJ1-2; D unresolved. The CDR3 has 14 residues. Trimming took 0 bases from V and 8 from J, leaving 14 bases between them. CDR1 SGHKS and CDR2 YYEKEE come from the germline V gene (reference sequence). CDR3 DNA sequence: TGTGCCAGCAGCTTGGTGGCCGACACTCGGGGCTACACCTTC. Protein sequence: CASSLVADTRGYTF.

The J gene is TRBJ2-7, the V gene TRBV28; D is perhaps TRBD1 or TRBD2 (5 bases each). Trimming removed 2 bases at V and 0 bases at J, with 11 bases between. Germline V gene lookup returns CDR1 MDHEN and CDR2 SYDVKM. This CDR3 comprises 15 residues. CDR3 nucleotide sequence: TGTGCCAGCAGTTTAACGGGACCCACCTCCTACGAGCAGTACTTC. Its translation is CASSLTGPTSYEQYF.

J is TRBJ2-2 and V is TRBV6-5; D ambiguous. CDR1 and CDR2 from the germline V gene are MNHEY and SVGAGI. V was cut by 2 bases and J by 1 base, with 8 bases left in between. The CDR3 consists of 15 residues. The CDR3 nucleotides are TGTGCCAGCAGTTACACACCAGGGAACACCGGGGAGCTGTTTTTT. This sequence encodes CASSYTPGNTGELFF.

V and J are TRBV13 and TRBJ2-1; 7 positions agree with TRBD2. CDR1 is PRHDT and CDR2 is FYEKMQ in the germline V gene (reference sequence). V dropped 0 bases and J dropped 9; count of bases not matched to a gene: 5. This CDR3 is 14 amino acids long. This CDR3 reads CASSLGERGPEQFF. The CDR3 DNA reads as TGTGCCAGCAGCTTAGGGGAGCGGGGCCCTGAGCAGTTCTTC. Full variable domain (rest looked up from reference TRBV13 and TRBJ2-1): AAGVIQSPRHLIKEKRETATLKCYPIPRHDTVYWYQQGPGQDPQFLISFYEKMQSDKGSIPDRFSAQQFSDYHSELNMSSLELGDSALYFCASSLGERGPEQFFGPGTRLTVL.

The rearrangement joins TRBV5-1 to TRBJ2-7; maybe TRBD1 (6 bases). V shed 5 bases and J shed 1 base, with 10 bases lying between them. CDR3 size: 13 residues. Per the germline V gene, CDR1 is SGHRS and CDR2 is YFSETQ. CDR3 coding DNA: TGCGCCAGCAGGGTTGGACAGTCCTACGAGCAGTACTTC. Encoded protein: CASRVGQSYEQYF.